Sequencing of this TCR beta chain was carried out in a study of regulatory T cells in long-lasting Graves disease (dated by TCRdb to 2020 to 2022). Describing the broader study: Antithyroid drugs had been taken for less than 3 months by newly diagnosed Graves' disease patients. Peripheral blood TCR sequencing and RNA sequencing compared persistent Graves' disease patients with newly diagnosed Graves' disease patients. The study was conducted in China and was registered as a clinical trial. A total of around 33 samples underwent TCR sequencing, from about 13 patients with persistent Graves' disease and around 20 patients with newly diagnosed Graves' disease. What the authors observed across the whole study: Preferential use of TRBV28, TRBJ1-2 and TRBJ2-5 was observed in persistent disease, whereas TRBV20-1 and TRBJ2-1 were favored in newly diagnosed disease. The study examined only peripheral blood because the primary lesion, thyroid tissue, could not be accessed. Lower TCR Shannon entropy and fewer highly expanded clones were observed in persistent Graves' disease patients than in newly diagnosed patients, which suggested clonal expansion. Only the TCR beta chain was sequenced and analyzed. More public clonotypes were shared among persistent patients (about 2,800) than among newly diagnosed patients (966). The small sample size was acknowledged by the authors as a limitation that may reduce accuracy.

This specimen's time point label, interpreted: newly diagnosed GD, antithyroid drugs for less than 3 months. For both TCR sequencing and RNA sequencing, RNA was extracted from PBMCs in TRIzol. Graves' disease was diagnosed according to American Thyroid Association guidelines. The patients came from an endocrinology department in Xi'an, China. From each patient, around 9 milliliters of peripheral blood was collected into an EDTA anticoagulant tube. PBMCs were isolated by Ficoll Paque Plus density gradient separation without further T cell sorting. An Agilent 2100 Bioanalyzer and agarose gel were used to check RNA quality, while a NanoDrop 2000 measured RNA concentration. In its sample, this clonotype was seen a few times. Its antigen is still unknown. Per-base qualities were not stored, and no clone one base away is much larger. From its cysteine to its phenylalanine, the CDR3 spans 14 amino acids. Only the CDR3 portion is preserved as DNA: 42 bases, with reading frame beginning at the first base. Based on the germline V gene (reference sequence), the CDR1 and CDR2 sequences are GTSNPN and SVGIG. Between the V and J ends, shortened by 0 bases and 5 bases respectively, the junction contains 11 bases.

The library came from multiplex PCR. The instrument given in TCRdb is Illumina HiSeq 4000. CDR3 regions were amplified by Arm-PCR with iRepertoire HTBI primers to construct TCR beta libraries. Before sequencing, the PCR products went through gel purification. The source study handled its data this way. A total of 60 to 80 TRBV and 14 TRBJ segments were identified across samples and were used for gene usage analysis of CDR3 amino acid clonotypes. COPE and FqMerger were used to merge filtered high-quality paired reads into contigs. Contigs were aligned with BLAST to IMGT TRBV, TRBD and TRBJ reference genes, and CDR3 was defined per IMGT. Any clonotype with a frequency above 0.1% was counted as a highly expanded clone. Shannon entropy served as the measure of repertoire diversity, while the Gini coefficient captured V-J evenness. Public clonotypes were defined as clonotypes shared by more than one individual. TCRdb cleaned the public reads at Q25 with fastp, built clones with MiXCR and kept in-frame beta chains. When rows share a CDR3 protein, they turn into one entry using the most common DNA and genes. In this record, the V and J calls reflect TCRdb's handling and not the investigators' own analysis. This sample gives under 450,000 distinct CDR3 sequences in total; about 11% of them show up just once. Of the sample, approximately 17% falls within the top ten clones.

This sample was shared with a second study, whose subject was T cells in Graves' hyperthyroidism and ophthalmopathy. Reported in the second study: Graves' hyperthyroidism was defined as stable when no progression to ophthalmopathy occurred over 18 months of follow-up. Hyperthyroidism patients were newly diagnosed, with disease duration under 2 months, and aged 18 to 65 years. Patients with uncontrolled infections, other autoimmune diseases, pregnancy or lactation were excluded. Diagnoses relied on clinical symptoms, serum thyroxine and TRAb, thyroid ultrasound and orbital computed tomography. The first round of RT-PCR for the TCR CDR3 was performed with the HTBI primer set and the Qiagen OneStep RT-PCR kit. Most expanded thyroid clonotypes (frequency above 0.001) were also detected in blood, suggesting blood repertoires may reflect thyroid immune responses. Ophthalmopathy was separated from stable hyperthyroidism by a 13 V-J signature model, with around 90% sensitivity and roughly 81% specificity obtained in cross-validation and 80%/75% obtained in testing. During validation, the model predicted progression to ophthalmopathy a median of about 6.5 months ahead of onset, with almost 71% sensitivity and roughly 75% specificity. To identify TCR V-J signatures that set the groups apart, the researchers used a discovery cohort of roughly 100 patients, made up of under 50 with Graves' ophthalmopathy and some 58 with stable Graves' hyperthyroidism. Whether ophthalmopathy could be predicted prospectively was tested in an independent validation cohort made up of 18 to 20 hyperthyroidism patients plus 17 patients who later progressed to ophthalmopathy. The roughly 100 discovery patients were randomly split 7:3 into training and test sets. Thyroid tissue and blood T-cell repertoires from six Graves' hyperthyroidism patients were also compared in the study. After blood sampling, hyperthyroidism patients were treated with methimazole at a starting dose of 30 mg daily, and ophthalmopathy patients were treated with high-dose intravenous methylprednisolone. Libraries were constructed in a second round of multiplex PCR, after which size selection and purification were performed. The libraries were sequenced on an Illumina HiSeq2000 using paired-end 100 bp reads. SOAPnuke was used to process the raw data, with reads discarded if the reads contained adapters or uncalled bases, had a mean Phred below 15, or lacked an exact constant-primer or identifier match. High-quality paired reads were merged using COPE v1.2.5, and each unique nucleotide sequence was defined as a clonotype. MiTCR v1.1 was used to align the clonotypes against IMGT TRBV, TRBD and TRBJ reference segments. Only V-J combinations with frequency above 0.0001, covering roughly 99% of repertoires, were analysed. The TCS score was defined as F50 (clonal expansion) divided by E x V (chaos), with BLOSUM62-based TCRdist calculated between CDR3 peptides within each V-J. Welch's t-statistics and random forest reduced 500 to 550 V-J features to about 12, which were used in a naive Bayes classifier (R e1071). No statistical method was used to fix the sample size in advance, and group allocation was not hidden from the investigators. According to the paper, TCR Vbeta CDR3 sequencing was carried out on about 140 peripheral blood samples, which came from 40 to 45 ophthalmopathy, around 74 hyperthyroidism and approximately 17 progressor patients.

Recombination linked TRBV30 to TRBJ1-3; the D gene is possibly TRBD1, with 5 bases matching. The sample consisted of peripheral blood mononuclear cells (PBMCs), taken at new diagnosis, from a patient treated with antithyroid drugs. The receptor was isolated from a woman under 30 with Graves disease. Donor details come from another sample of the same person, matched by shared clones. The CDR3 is CAWSVSAGRNTIYF. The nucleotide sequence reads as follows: TGTGCCTGGAGTGTATCGGCAGGGAGAAACACCATATATTTT.